The 11 T cell receptor beta chains given below trace back to one sample, sequenced in a study of blood T cell repertoires in COVID-19 (dated by TCRdb to the early 2020s). The method behind the library was the immunoSEQ multiplex PCR assay. TCRdb obtained this table from immuneACCESS and retained in-frame rearrangements with V and J assigned. These tables miss some clones; where compared with another copy, unresolved V genes account for less than half of the shortfall, and the remainder is unexplained. The sample data list roughly 150,000 clones, and around 80% of these were observed just once. Around 9.9% of the sample lies in the top ten. Sample: peripheral blood. The source of these receptors is a man aged 60-69 years who had recovered from COVID-19.

This chain links TRBV2 with TRBJ1-1; 7 bases match TRBD1. Germline-derived CDR1 and CDR2 are SNHLY and FYNNEI. The CDR3 totals 16 residues. Trimming removed 8 bases from V and 6 bases from J; junction bases left unmatched: 18. CDR3 protein: CASLMTGKTPIPEAFF. CDR3 sequence (DNA): TGTGCCAGCCTAATGACAGGGAAGACCCCTATTCCTGAAGCTTTCTTT. Based on the CDR3 plus reference TRBV2 and TRBJ1-1, the full variable domain is EPEVTQTPSHQVTQMGQEVILRCVPISNHLYFYWYRQILGQKVEFLVSFYNNEISEKSEIFDDQFSVERPDGSNFTLKIRSTKLEDSAMYFCASLMTGKTPIPEAFFGQGTRLTVV.

This clone was detected a few times. The J gene is TRBJ2-7, the V gene TRBV5-1; D is unresolved. Germline assignment: CDR1 SGHRS and CDR2 YFSETQ. The CDR3 spans 16 residues. V lost 4 bases to trimming and J lost 2 bases, with 19 bases between them. The CDR3 region has the DNA TGCGCCAGCAGCCAAGACACCTACTTAGGCCCCTACGAGCAGTACTTC. Protein sequence: CASSQDTYLGPYEQYF.

As concerns this clone: It is unclear where the CDR3 begins or ends on the DNA, so no DNA is shown, and the CDR3 is as TCRdb lists it. This chain uses TRBV7-9 with TRBJ1-1. Both ends counted, the CDR3 spans 16 residues. Germline V gene data show CDR1 as SEHNR and CDR2 as FQNEAQ (reference sequence). CDR3 region: CASSAFGQGGTTEAFF.

This chain links TRBV6-6 with TRBJ1-5; a weak D match, TRBD1 (6 bases). The CDR3 runs 15 residues. The germline V gene encodes CDR1 MNHNY and CDR2 SVGAGI (reference sequence). V lost 0 bases and J 7 bases, leaving 13 bases between the germline ends. CDR3 loop: CASSYSGEGEQPQHF. The CDR3 DNA reads as TGTGCCAGCAGTTACTCGGGGGAGGGGGAACAGCCCCAGCATTTT.

This chain joins TRBV5-1 and TRBJ1-6, with D maybe TRBD1 (5 bases). This CDR3 spans 15 amino acids. Germline V gene lookup returns CDR1 SGHRS and CDR2 YFSETQ. The V gene lost 0 bases and the J gene lost 7 bases, with 11 bases spanning the gap. CDR3: CASSLDGQGNSPLHF. As DNA, the CDR3 is TGCGCCAGCAGCTTGGATGGACAAGGGAATTCACCCCTCCACTTT. Combining the CDR3 with reference TRBV5-1 and TRBJ1-6 gives the whole variable domain KAGVTQTPRYLIKTRGQQVTLSCSPISGHRSVSWYQQTPGQGLQFLFEYFSETQRNKGNFPGRFSGRQFSNSRSEMNVSTLELGDSALYLCASSLDGQGNSPLHFGNGTRLTVT.

The chain is built from TRBV4-3 and TRBJ2-2; 8 bases map to TRBD1. The CDR3 sequence is 15 residues long. V lost 6 bases to trimming and J lost 3 bases; unmatched junction nucleotides: 6. Germline CDR1 LGHNA, CDR2 YSLEER. The CDR3 here is CASSLDRVDTGELFF. The CDR3, as DNA: TGCGCCAGCAGTTTGGACAGGGTGGACACCGGGGAGCTGTTTTTT.

The rearrangement uses TRBV7-8 and TRBJ2-7; TRBD2 agrees at 7 bases. Germline V lookup: CDR1 SGHVS, CDR2 FQNEAQ. There are 15 residues in the CDR3. V was clipped by 0 bases and J by 6 bases; unmatched bases: 8. The chain's CDR3 is CASSLAAGEGPEQYF. The CDR3 region has the DNA TGTGCCAGCAGCTTAGCGGCGGGGGAAGGTCCCGAGCAGTACTTC.

This chain uses TRBV6-2 or TRBV6-3 with TRBJ1-5, with D possibly being TRBD1 (5 bases). CDR1 MNHEY and CDR2 SVGEGT come from the germline V gene. Trimming took 2 bases from V and 0 from J, leaving 23 bases between them. The CDR3 spans 20 residues. The CDR3 spells CASSYAIGQGPYYSNQPQHF. CDR3 DNA sequence: TGTGCCAGCAGTTACGCGATTGGGCAGGGCCCCTATTATAGCAATCAGCCCCAGCATTTT.

V and J are TRBV10-3 and TRBJ2-1, with TRBD2 matching over 9 bases. The CDR3 covers 15 residues. From germline, CDR1 is ENHRY and CDR2 SYGVKD. V gave up 3 bases and J gave up 3 bases; unmatched junction bases: 3. CDR3 sequence (DNA): TGTGCCATCAGTGATGCGGGGGGGAACTACAATGAGCAGTTCTTC. Translated: CAISDAGGNYNEQFF.

The chain has TRBV4-1 and TRBJ1-3, with TRBD1 identical over 9 bases. After removal of 1 base from V and 8 bases from J, the junction contained 6 bases not matched to a gene. Looked up from germline, CDR1 is MGHRA and CDR2 is YSYEKL. CDR3 length: 15 residues. DNA of the CDR3: TGCGCCAGCAGCCAAGGCCAGGGACAGGGATACACCATATATTTT. Amino acids: CASSQGQGQGYTIYF.

The chain has TRBV6-5 and TRBJ2-7, with TRBD1 identical over 9 bases. J lost 3 bases, V lost 4 bases, and 1 base had no gene match. Germline V gene lookup returns CDR1 MNHEY and CDR2 SVGAGI. There are 13 residues in the CDR3. The CDR3 sequence: CASSSTGGYEQYF. The CDR3 DNA is TGTGCCAGCAGTTCGACAGGGGGCTACGAGCAGTACTTC.